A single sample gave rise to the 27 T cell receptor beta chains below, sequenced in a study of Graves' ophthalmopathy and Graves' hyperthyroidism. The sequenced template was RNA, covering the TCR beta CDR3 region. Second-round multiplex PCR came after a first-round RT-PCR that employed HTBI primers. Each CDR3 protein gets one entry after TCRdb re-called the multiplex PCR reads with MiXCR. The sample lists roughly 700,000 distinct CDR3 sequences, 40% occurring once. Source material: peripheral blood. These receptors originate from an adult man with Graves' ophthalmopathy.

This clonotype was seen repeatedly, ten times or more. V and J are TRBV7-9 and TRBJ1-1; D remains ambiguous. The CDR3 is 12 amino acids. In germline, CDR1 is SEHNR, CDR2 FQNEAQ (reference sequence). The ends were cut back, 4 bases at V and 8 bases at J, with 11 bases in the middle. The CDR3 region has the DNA TGTGCCAGCAGCTCCTTATTTACGGAAGCTTTCTTT. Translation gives CASSSLFTEAFF. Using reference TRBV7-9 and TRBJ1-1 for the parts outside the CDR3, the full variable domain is DTGVSQNPRHKITKRGQNVTFRCDPISEHNRLYWYRQTLGQGPEFLTYFQNEAQLEKSRLLSDRFSAERPKGSFSTLEIQRTEQGDSAMYLCASSSLFTEAFFGQGTRLTVV.

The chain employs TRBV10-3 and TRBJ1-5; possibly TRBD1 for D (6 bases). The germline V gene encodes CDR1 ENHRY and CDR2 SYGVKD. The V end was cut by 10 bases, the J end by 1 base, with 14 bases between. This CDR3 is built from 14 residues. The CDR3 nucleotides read TGTGCCAGCCTGGGGGGGCTGAGCAATCAGCCCCAGCATTTT. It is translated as CASLGGLSNQPQHF.

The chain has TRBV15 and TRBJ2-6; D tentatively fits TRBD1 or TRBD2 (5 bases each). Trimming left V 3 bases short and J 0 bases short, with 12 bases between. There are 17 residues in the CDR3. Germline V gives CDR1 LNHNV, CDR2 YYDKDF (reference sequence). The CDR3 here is CATSRAGTDSGANVLTF. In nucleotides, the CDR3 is TGTGCCACCAGCAGGGCCGGGACCGACTCTGGGGCCAACGTCCTGACTTTC.

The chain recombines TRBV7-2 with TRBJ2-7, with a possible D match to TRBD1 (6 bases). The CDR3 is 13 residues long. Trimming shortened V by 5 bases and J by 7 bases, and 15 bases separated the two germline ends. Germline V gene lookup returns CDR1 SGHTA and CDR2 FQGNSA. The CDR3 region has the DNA TGTGCCAGCAGCCAATCAGGGGTTACGGAGCAGTACTTC. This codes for CASSQSGVTEQYF.

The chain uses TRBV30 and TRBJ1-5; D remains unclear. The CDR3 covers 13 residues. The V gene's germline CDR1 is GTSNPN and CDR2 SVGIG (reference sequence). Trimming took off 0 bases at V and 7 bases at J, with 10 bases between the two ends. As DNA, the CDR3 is TGTGCCTGGAGTGTAGATGGGATCCAGCCCCAGCATTTT. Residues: CAWSVDGIQPQHF.

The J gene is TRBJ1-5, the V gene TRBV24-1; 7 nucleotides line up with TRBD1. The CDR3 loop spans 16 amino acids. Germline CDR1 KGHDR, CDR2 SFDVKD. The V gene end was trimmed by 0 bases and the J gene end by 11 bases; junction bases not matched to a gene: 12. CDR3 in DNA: TGTGCCACCAGTGATTTGTACCCGACAGGGCAAGAGACCCAGCATTTT. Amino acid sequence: CATSDLYPTGQETQHF.

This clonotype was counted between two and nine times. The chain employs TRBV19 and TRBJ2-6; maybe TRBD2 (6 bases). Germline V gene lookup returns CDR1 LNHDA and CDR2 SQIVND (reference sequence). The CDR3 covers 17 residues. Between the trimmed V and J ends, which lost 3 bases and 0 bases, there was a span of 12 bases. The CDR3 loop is CASSIPRGISGANVLTF. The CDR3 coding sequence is TGTGCCAGTAGTATCCCTCGGGGGATCTCTGGGGCCAACGTCCTGACTTTC.

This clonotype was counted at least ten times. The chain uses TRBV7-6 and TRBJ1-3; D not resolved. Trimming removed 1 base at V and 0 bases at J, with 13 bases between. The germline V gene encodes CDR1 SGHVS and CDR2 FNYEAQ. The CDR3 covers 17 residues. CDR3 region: CASSLGAGASSGNTIYF. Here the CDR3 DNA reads TGTGCCAGCAGCTTAGGGGCAGGAGCGAGCTCTGGAAACACCATATATTTT.

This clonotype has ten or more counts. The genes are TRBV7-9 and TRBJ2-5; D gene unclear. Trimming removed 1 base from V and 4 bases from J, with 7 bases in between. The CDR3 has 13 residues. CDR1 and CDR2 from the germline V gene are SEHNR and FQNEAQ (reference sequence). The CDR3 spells CASSLDSLETQYF. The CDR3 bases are TGTGCCAGCAGCTTAGATTCCTTAGAGACCCAGTACTTC.

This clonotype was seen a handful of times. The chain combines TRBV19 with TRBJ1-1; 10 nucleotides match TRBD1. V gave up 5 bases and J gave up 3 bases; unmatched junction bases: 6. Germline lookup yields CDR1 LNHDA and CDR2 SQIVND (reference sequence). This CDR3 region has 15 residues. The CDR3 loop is CASSVDRGPDTEAFF. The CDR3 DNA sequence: TGTGCCAGTAGTGTCGACAGGGGGCCGGACACTGAAGCTTTCTTT. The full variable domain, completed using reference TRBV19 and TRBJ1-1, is DGGITQSPKYLFRKEGQNVTLSCEQNLNHDAMYWYRQDPGQGLRLIYYSQIVNDFQKGDIAEGYSVSREKKESFPLTVTSAQKNPTAFYLCASSVDRGPDTEAFFGQGTRLTVV.

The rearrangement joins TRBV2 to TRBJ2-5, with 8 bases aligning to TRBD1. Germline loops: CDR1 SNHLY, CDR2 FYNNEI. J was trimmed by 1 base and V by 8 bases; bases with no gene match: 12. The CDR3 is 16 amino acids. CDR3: CASSPLGGTGQETQYF. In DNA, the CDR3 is TGTGCCAGCTCACCGCTCGGCGGGACAGGCCAAGAGACCCAGTACTTC. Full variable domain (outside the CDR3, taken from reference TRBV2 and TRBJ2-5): EPEVTQTPSHQVTQMGQEVILRCVPISNHLYFYWYRQILGQKVEFLVSFYNNEISEKSEIFDDQFSVERPDGSNFTLKIRSTKLEDSAMYFCASSPLGGTGQETQYFGPGTRLLVL.

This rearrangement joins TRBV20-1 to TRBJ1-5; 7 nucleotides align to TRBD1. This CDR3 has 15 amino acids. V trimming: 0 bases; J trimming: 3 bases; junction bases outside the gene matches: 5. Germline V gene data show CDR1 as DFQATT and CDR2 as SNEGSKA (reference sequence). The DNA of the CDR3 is TGCAGTGCTAGAGATCCGGGACAGACCAATCAGCCCCAGCATTTT. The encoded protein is CSARDPGQTNQPQHF.

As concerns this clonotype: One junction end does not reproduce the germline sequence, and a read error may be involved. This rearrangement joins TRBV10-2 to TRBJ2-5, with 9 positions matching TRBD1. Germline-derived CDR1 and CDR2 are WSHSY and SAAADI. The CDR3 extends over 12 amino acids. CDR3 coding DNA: TGTGCCAGCAGTATGGGACAGGGTGGCCAGTACTTC. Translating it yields CASSMGQGGQYF.

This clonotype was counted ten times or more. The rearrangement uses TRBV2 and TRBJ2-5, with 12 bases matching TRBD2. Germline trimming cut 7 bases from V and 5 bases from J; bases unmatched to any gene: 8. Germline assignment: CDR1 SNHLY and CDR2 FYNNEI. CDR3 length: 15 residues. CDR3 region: CASIGRLAGDETQYF. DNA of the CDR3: TGTGCCAGCATAGGGCGACTAGCGGGGGATGAGACCCAGTACTTC.

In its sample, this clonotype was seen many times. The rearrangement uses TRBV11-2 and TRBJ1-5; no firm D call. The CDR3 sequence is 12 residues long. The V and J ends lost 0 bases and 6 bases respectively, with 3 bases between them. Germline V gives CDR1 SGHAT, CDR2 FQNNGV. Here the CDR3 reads CASSLDGQPQHF. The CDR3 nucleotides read TGTGCCAGCAGCTTAGACGGTCAGCCCCAGCATTTT.

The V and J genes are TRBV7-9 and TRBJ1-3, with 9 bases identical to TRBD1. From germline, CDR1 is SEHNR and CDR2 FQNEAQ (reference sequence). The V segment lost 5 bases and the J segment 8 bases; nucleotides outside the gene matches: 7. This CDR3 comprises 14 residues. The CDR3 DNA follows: TGTGCCAGCAGCCCGGGACAGGGTAGAGACACCATATATTTT. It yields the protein CASSPGQGRDTIYF.

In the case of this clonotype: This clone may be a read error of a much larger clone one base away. The CDR3 DNA reads as TGTACCAGCAGCTTAGGGGGTAGTGGCTACACCTTC. It encodes CTSSLGGSGYTF. This chain uses TRBV7-8 with TRBJ1-2; D possibly corresponds to TRBD1 (6 bases). Germline loops: CDR1 SGHVS, CDR2 FQNEAQ. The CDR3 has 12 amino acids.

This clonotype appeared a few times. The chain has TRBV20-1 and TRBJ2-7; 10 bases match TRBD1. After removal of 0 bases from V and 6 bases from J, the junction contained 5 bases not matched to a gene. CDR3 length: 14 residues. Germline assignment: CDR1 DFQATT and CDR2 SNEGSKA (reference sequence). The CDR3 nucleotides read TGCAGTGCTAGAGATGGGACAGGGGCCGGCGAGCAGTACTTC. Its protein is CSARDGTGAGEQYF.

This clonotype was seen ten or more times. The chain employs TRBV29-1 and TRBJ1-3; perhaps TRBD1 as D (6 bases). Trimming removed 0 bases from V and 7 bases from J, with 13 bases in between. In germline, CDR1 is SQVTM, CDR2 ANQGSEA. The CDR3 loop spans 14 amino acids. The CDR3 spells CSVEDFPGANTIYF. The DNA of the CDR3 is TGCAGCGTTGAAGATTTTCCGGGGGCCAACACCATATATTTT.

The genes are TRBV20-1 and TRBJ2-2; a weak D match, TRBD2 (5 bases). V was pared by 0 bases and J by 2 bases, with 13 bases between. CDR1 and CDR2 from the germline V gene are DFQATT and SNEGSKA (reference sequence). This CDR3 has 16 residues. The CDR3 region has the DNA TGCAGTGCTAGAGATCAGGATGCGGGCAACACCGGGGAGCTGTTTTTT. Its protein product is CSARDQDAGNTGELFF.

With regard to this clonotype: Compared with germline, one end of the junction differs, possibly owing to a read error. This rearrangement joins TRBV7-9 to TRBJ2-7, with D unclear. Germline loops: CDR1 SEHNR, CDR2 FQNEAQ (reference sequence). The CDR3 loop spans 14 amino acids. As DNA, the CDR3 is TGTGCCAGCAGTTTAGGGCCAGCCTCCTACGAGCAGTACTTC. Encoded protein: CASSLGPASYEQYF. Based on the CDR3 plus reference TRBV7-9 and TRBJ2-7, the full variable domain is DTGVSQNPRHKITKRGQNVTFRCDPISEHNRLYWYRQTLGQGPEFLTYFQNEAQLEKSRLLSDRFSAERPKGSFSTLEIQRTEQGDSAMYLCASSLGPASYEQYFGPGTRLTVT.

The CDR3 is CSARDQGIYSPLHF. The CDR3 DNA follows: TGCAGTGCTAGAGATCAGGGGATTTATTCACCCCTCCACTTT. The V gene is TRBV20-1, the J gene TRBJ1-6; a possible D gene is TRBD1 (6 bases). V lost 0 bases, J lost 8 bases, and 11 bases lay in between. Germline loops: CDR1 DFQATT, CDR2 SNEGSKA (reference sequence). This CDR3 has 14 amino acids.

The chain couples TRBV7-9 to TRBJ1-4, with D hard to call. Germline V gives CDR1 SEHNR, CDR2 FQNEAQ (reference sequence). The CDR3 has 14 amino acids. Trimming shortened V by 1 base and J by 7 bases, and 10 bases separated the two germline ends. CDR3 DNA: TGTGCCAGCAGCTTAGGATTATGGAGTGAAAAACTGTTTTTT. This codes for CASSLGLWSEKLFF.

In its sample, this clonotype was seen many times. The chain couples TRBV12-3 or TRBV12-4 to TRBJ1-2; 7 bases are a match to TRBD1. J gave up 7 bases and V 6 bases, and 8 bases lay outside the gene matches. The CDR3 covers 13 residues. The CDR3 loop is CASSPDRVRGYTF. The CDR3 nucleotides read TGTGCCAGCAGCCCCGACAGGGTGCGTGGCTACACCTTC.

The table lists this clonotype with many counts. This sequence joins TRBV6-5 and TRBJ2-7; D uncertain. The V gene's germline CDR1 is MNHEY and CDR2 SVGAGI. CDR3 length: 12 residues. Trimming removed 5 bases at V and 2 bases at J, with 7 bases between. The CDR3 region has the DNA TGTGCCAGCAGTACGCGTACCTACGAGCAGTACTTC. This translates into CASSTRTYEQYF.

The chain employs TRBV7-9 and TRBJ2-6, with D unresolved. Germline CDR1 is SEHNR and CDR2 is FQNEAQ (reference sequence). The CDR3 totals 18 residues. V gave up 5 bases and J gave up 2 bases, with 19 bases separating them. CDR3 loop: CASSKDRPLLPGANVLTF. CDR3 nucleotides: TGTGCCAGCAGCAAGGACCGTCCTCTTCTGCCTGGGGCCAACGTCCTGACTTTC.

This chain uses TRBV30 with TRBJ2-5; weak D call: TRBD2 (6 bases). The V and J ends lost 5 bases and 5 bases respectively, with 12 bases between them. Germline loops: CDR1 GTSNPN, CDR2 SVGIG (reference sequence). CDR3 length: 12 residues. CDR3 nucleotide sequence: TGTGCCTGGGGCGGGGTACGGGAGACCCAGTACTTC. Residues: CAWGGVRETQYF.